This T cell receptor beta chain was retrieved from a study of shared clonotypes between healthy human individuals. At the level of the study: Donors had three CD4 naive, three CD4 memory, two CD8 naive and one CD8 memory plate apiece.

Replicate PCRs run on sorted subsets employed approximately 0.2 ug DNA, around 27,000 T cell genomes. Produced via immunoSEQ multiplex PCR; TCRdb's table is partial and in-frame only. The table has about 1,800,000 clones, just under 95% seen once. Naive CD8 isolation took CD45RO-negative cells positively selected for CCR7 and excluded terminally differentiated effector memory CD45RA+ cells. Of note for this clone: This CDR3 is also generated by other DNA sequences in the sample.

Sequenced input: naive CD8+ T cells sorted from blood. The clonotype originates from a man aged 18 to 29 in good health.

CDR3 in amino acids: CASSEDINYGYTF. The CDR3 nucleotides read TGTGCCAGCAGTGAGGACATCAACTATGGCTACACCTTC. V is TRBV6-1 and J is TRBJ1-2; the D gene is possibly TRBD1 (5 bases). From germline, CDR1 is MNHNS and CDR2 SASEGT. V gave up 3 bases and J gave up 2 bases, with 7 bases separating them. This CDR3 region has 13 residues.